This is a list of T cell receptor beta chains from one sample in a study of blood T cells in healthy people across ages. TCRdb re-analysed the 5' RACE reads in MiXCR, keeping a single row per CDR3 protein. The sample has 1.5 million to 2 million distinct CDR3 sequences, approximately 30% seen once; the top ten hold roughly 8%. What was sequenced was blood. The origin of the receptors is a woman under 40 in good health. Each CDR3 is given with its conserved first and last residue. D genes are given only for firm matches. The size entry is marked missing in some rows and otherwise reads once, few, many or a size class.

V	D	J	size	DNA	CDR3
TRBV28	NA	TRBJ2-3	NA	TGTGCCAGCAGTTTCTGGGATACTAGAGATACGCAGTATTTT	CASSFWDTRDTQYF
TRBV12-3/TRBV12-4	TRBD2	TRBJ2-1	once	TGTGCCAGCAGTATACGAAGAGTAGCGGGGCACAATGAGCAGTTCTTC	CASSIRRVAGHNEQFF
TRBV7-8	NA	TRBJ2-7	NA	TGTGCCAGCAGCTTAGATCCGACAGTTACCTACGAGCAGTACTTC	CASSLDPTVTYEQYF
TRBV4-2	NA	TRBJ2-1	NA	TGTGCCAGCAGCCAAGATACACGAAGCGGACCCTGGAATGAGCAGTTCTTC	CASSQDTRSGPWNEQFF
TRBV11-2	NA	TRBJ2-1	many	TGTGCCAGCAGCGAACGGACTGGAGAAAATGAGCAGTTCTTC	CASSERTGENEQFF
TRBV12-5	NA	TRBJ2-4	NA	TGTACTAGTGGTTTGGCCTCCTCCCGTGGGGAGCAGTACTTC	CTSGLASSRGEQYF
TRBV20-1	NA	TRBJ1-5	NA	TGCAGTGCCACCAGGGTCAACGGCAATCAGCCCCAGCATTTT	CSATRVNGNQPQHF
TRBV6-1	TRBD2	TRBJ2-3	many	TGTGCCAGCAGTGACTGGGGGAGGGCAGATACGCAGTATTTT	CASSDWGRADTQYF
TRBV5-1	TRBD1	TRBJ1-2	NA	TGCGCCAGCAGAGTGGACAGGCCCTATGGCTACACCTTC	CASRVDRPYGYTF
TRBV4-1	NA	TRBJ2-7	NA	TGCGCCAGCAGCCAAGACGTCACCGTAAGCTCCTACGAGCAGTACTTC	CASSQDVTVSSYEQYF
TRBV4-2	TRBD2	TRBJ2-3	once	TGTGCCAGCAGCCAAGTACTAGCGGGGGGGCTCTCTAGCACAGATACGCAGTATTTT	CASSQVLAGGLSSTDTQYF
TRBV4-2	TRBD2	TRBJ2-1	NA	TGTGCCAGCAGCCAGCCGGGACTAGCGGGAAGGAATGAGCAGTTCTTC	CASSQPGLAGRNEQFF
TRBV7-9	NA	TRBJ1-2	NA	TGTGCCAGCAGCCGGGGAGGATTGATTGGCCACACCTTC	CASSRGGLIGHTF
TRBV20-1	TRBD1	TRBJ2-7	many	TGCAGTGCTAGAGACGGGACAGGGCTTGCCTACGAGCAGTACTTC	CSARDGTGLAYEQYF
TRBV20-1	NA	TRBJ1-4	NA	TGCAGTGCCATACACAGGGTGGCTAATGAAAAACTGTTTTTT	CSAIHRVANEKLFF
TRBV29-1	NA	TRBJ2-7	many	TGCAGCGTTGCGGGGCTGACCTACGAGCAGTACTTC	CSVAGLTYEQYF
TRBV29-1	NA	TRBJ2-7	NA	TGCAGCGTTGAATGGGGGCTTCGCGGCGAGCAGTACTTC	CSVEWGLRGEQYF
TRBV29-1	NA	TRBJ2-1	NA	TGCAGCGTTGATGTAGGGAGATTGTCCTACAATGAGCAGTTCTTC	CSVDVGRLSYNEQFF
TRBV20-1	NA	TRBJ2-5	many	TGCAGTGCTAGGTGGGGGGCTGAGGAGACCCAGTACTTC	CSARWGAEETQYF
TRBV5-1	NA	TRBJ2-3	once	TGCGCCAGCAGCTTAGGGTCATCTGCTAGCACAGATACGCAGTATTTT	CASSLGSSASTDTQYF
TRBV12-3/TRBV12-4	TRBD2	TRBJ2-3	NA	TGTGCCAGCAGTTTAGGCCGCGCGGGGGGGTTGGATGATACGCAGTATTTT	CASSLGRAGGLDDTQYF
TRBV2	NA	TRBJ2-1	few	TGTGCCAGCACCCTAGAGCAGCAGGTCTACAATGAGCAGTTCTTC	CASTLEQQVYNEQFF
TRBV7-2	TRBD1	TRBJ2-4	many	TGTGCCAGCAGCTCCCGACAGGGGGCCCGAAACATTCAGTACTTC	CASSSRQGARNIQYF
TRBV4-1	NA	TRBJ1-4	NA	TGCGCCAGCAGCCAAGATCGTTGGACTAATGAAAAACTGTTTTTT	CASSQDRWTNEKLFF
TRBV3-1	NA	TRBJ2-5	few	TGTGCCAGCAGCCCCTTGGAGGGTGGTGATGGGCCCCAGTACTTC	CASSPLEGGDGPQYF
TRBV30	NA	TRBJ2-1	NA	TGTGCCTGGACTAGCAGCTACAATGAGCAGTTCTTC	CAWTSSYNEQFF
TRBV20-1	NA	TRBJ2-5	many	TGCAGTGAACGGTATCGGGAGACCCAGTACTTC	CSERYRETQYF
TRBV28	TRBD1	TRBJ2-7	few	TGTGCCAGCATGGCTTCTGGGACAGGGCTCAACGAGCAGTACTTC	CASMASGTGLNEQYF
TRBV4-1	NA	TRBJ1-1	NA	TGCGCCAGCAGCCAAGAAGGGGGGCGAGGAGCTGAAGCTTTCTTT	CASSQEGGRGAEAFF
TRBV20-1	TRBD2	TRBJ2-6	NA	TGCAGTGCTGACCCCCCCAGCGGGAGGGCCCCGGGAGGGGCCAACGTCCTGACTTTC	CSADPPSGRAPGGANVLTF
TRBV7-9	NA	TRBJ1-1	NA	TGTGCCAGCAGCCTGAGCTGGGGAGCCCACATGAACACTGAAGCTTTCTTT	CASSLSWGAHMNTEAFF
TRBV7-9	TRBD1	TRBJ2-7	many	TGTGCCAGCAGCTTATTCGCTTTGTCAGGACAGGGGAGCGAGCAGTACTTC	CASSLFALSGQGSEQYF
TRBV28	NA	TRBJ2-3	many	TGTGCCAGCAGTGGGGGCACAGATACGCAGTATTTT	CASSGGTDTQYF
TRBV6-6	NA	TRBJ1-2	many	TGTGCCAGCAGACACAGCCAAACTAACTATGGCTACACCTTC	CASRHSQTNYGYTF
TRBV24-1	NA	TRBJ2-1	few	TGTGCCACCAGCCATCTCGCCGCGAGTGAGCAGTTCTTC	CATSHLAASEQFF
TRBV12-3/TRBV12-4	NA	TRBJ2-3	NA	TGTGCCAGCAGTTCAGGACCCACAGATACGCGGTATTTT	CASSSGPTDTRYF
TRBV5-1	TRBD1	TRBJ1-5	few	TGCGCCAGCAGCTTGGGAGGGGGCATCCAGCCCCAGCATTTT	CASSLGGGIQPQHF
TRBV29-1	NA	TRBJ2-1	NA	TGCAGCGTTGCTGGGTCCTACGAGCAGTTCTTC	CSVAGSYEQFF
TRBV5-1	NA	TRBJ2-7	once	TGCGCCAGCAGTTACGATAGCGAGGGGTGCTACGAGCAGTACTTC	CASSYDSEGCYEQYF
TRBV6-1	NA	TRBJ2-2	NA	TGTGCCACCAGCCGGGGGGCGCGCCAAGGAGGGGAGCTGTTTTTT	CATSRGARQGGELFF
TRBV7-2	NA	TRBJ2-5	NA	TGTGCCAGCAGCTTAGTATCTAGCACACAAGAGACCCAGTACTTC	CASSLVSSTQETQYF
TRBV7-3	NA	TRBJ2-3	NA	TGTGCCAGCAGCTTAAAGGGGGAGGGACGGGGGTCATACTCGAGGTGGGATACGCAGTATTTT	CASSLKGEGRGSYSRWDTQYF
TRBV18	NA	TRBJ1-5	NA	TGTGCCAGCTCACCTCTGGGTGGACTAAGTGGCAATCAGCCCCAGCATTTT	CASSPLGGLSGNQPQHF
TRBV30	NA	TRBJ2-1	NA	TGTGCCTGGAGTGAGGCTAGCCGAATTCGCTACAATGAGCAGTTCTTC	CAWSEASRIRYNEQFF